Below are 17 T cell receptor beta chains sequenced from a single sample in a study of T cells in narcolepsy. Sequencing used immunoSEQ multiplex PCR; TCRdb keeps in-frame clones, though not all of them. This table holds about 15,000 clones, approximately 83% found once. The source material was memory (CD45RA-) CD4+ T cells from blood. Receptor source: a human donor in good health.

V and J are TRBV5-5 and TRBJ2-3; 14 nucleotides line up with TRBD2. Germline V gene sequence: CDR1 SGHKS, CDR2 YYEKEE (reference sequence). This CDR3 comprises 18 residues. J gave up 3 bases and V 2 bases, and 8 bases lay outside the gene matches. The CDR3 spells CASSFGLAGGPRTDTQYF. The CDR3 region has the DNA TGTGCCAGCAGCTTTGGACTAGCGGGGGGCCCGAGGACAGATACGCAGTATTTT.

DNA of the CDR3: TGTGCCTGGACAGGGGGCTCGAATTCACCCCTCCACTTT. Translation gives CAWTGGSNSPLHF. The chain links TRBV30 to TRBJ1-6; 8 nucleotides match TRBD1. With 4 bases clipped from V and 7 bases from J, the junction kept 3 bases outside the gene matches. There are 13 residues in the CDR3. Germline V gives CDR1 GTSNPN, CDR2 SVGIG (reference sequence).

This rearrangement joins TRBV20-1 to TRBJ2-3; D is possibly TRBD1 (6 bases). The V gene's germline CDR1 is DFQATT and CDR2 SNEGSKA (reference sequence). The germline V and J ends were trimmed by 5 bases and 8 bases, with 11 bases remaining between them. The CDR3 totals 11 residues. CDR3 nucleotides: TGCAGTGCTTGGTCAGGGGTTACGCAGTATTTT. Its protein is CSAWSGVTQYF.

This chain joins TRBV30 and TRBJ1-1, with D perhaps matching TRBD1 (5 bases). Germline CDR1 and CDR2: GTSNPN and SVGIG (reference sequence). This CDR3 spans 12 amino acids. Trimming removed 2 bases at V and 5 bases at J, with 9 bases between. The CDR3 protein is CAWSSGATEAFF. CDR3 coding DNA: TGTGCCTGGAGTTCCGGGGCGACTGAAGCTTTCTTT.

The chain couples TRBV27 to TRBJ1-6; TRBD1 is a possible D gene (6 bases). This CDR3 comprises 15 residues. Trimming took off 3 bases at V and 6 bases at J, with 12 bases between the two ends. Germline lookup yields CDR1 MNHEY and CDR2 SMNVEV (reference sequence). CDR3 in amino acids: CASSFQGSGNSPLHF. The CDR3 DNA is TGTGCCAGCAGTTTCCAGGGGTCGGGTAATTCACCCCTCCACTTT.

The chain couples TRBV18 to TRBJ1-2, with unresolved D. This CDR3 spans 12 amino acids. Germline loops: CDR1 KGHSH, CDR2 LQKENI. The V gene lost 2 bases and the J gene lost 8 bases, with 9 bases spanning the gap. The DNA of the CDR3 is TGTGCCAGCTCACCATTCCTTGAAGGCTACACCTTC. Translating gives CASSPFLEGYTF.

This clone appeared once. V and J are TRBV27 and TRBJ1-1; D unclear. The V end lost 6 bases, the J end lost 10 bases, and 21 bases lay between the germline ends. Germline values: CDR1 MNHEY, CDR2 SMNVEV (reference sequence). This CDR3 region has 14 residues. This CDR3 is CASRPHPQLVGAFF. The CDR3 nucleotides read TGTGCCAGCAGGCCCCACCCCCAATTAGTCGGAGCTTTCTTT.

This clone was counted a single time. The CDR3 nucleotides are TGTGCCAGCACCCATAGTGGTCCTGTTGAGACCCAGTACTTC. It yields the protein CASTHSGPVETQYF. The chain uses TRBV5-6 and TRBJ2-5, with D unresolved. The CDR3 loop spans 14 amino acids. Germline V gene lookup returns CDR1 SGHDT and CDR2 YYEEEE. V lost 6 bases to trimming and J lost 5 bases, with 17 bases between them.

This chain joins TRBV9 and TRBJ1-1, with TRBD1 matching 7 bases. From germline, CDR1 is SGDLS and CDR2 YYNGEE. CDR3 size: 14 residues. V was pared by 3 bases and J by 1 base, with 3 bases of the junction left unmatched. The CDR3 DNA sequence: TGTGCCAGCAGCGCGAGGACAGGGAACACTGAAGCTTTCTTT. Its translation: CASSARTGNTEAFF.

This clone was counted once. The V gene is TRBV7-9, the J gene TRBJ1-2; D might be TRBD1 (5 bases). Trimming shortened V by 5 bases and J by 4 bases, and 8 bases separated the two germline ends. This CDR3 has 12 amino acids. Germline-derived CDR1 and CDR2 are SEHNR and FQNEAQ (reference sequence). The DNA of the CDR3 is TGTGCCAGCAGCCGCGACAGCTATGGCTACACCTTC. Translated, it gives CASSRDSYGYTF.

The V gene is TRBV2, the J gene TRBJ2-5; no clear D gene. Trimming took 6 bases from V and 5 from J, leaving 4 bases between them. Germline CDR1 is SNHLY and CDR2 is FYNNEI. The CDR3 extends over 10 amino acids. This CDR3 reads CASRVETQYF. For the CDR3, the DNA is TGTGCCAGCAGGGTGGAGACCCAGTACTTC. The variable domain in full, completed from reference TRBV2 and TRBJ2-5, reads EPEVTQTPSHQVTQMGQEVILRCVPISNHLYFYWYRQILGQKVEFLVSFYNNEISEKSEIFDDQFSVERPDGSNFTLKIRSTKLEDSAMYFCASRVETQYFGPGTRLLVL.

A few counts support this clone. This sequence joins TRBV10-3 and TRBJ1-5; D is unresolved. V lost 3 bases and J 0 bases, leaving 3 bases between the germline ends. CDR3 length: 13 amino acids. Germline CDR1 reads ENHRY; CDR2 reads SYGVKD. The CDR3 DNA reads TGTGCCATCAGTGAAGATAGCAATCAGCCCCAGCATTTT. Its protein is CAISEDSNQPQHF.

J is TRBJ1-1 and V is TRBV5-1; D is perhaps TRBD1 (6 bases). Germline V lookup: CDR1 SGHRS, CDR2 YFSETQ. The CDR3 consists of 16 residues. V shed 0 bases and J shed 7 bases, with 19 bases lying between them. Here the CDR3 reads CASSLAARGPFSEAFF. Here the CDR3 DNA reads TGCGCCAGCAGCTTGGCCGCCAGGGGCCCTTTTAGTGAAGCTTTCTTT.

The sample holds one count of this clone. A read error may account for a junction end that differs from germline. The chain carries TRBV7-9 and TRBJ1-2; 8 positions agree with TRBD1. The CDR3 totals 12 residues. CDR1 and CDR2 (germline): SEHNR, FQNEAQ (reference sequence). CDR3 sequence: CASSADRGWTPF. The CDR3 coding sequence is TGTGCCAGCAGCGCTGACAGGGGCTGGACTCCTTTC.

The CDR3 nucleotides are TGTGCCAGCAGCAACTCCCGGACGTTCTACGAGCAGTACTTC. Translation: CASSNSRTFYEQYF. This chain links TRBV5-6 with TRBJ2-7; D uncertain. This CDR3 contains 14 residues. Trimming took 4 bases from V and 3 from J, leaving 14 bases between them. Germline CDR1 is SGHDT and CDR2 is YYEEEE.

CDR3 protein: CASKEMGATNQPQHF. CDR3 sequence (DNA): TGTGCCAGCAAGGAGATGGGGGCAACCAATCAGCCCCAGCATTTT. The chain joins TRBV27 to TRBJ1-5, with D possibly being TRBD1 (6 bases). In germline, CDR1 is MNHEY, CDR2 SMNVEV (reference sequence). The CDR3 contains 15 residues. Trimming cost V 7 bases and J 3 bases, with 16 bases left between them.

The chain carries TRBV6-6 and TRBJ1-3; D ambiguous. CDR3 length: 13 residues. Germline loops: CDR1 MNHNY, CDR2 SVGAGI (reference sequence). Deletions cut 7 bases from V and 4 bases from J, with 11 bases between. CDR3 sequence: CASTHRQGNTIYF. The CDR3 nucleotides are TGTGCCAGCACCCATCGGCAGGGAAACACCATATATTTT.